Each of the 7 T cell receptor beta chains below was sequenced from the same sample in a study of PD-1 blockade in classical Hodgkin lymphoma (dated by TCRdb to the early 2020s). Libraries were constructed by the immunoSEQ multiplex PCR assay. TCRdb retrieved this table from immuneACCESS and kept in-frame rearrangements only. Not all clones are present; in checked studies, unresolved V genes account for under half, and no reason is known for the remainder. The sample table holds 46,000 or so clones, of which approximately 70% were seen once. The ten largest clones represent approximately 11% of the sample. The sample's time point, from its label and the paper: cycle 1 day 1 (C1D1), immediately before nivolumab initiation. All trial patients had relapsed after autologous stem cell transplantation, with cohorts A, B and C differing in prior brentuximab vedotin exposure. The specimen was peripheral blood mononuclear cells (PBMCs), collected at baseline. Receptors originate from a human donor with classical Hodgkin lymphoma.

Comment on this clone: Since no conserved phenylalanine or tryptophan closes the CDR3, a read error is the likely cause. This sequence joins TRBV2 and TRBJ1-2; possible D gene TRBD1, 5 bases. Trimming pared 0 bases from V and 4 bases from J, leaving 6 bases between. Germline V gene lookup returns CDR1 SNHLY and CDR2 FYNNEI. CDR3 length equals 13 residues. The CDR3 protein is CASSEAGGYGYTL. In DNA form, the CDR3 reads TGTGCCAGCAGTGAAGCCGGGGGCTATGGCTACACCCTC.

Only a few counts were recorded for this clone. The chain has TRBV19 and TRBJ1-4, with D tentatively TRBD1 (5 bases). Germline lookup yields CDR1 LNHDA and CDR2 SQIVND (reference sequence). V was shortened by 6 bases and J by 5 bases, with 13 bases between the two germline ends. This CDR3 has 14 amino acids. CDR3 sequence (DNA): TGTGCCAGTAGGTGGGGACTCCGGAATGAAAAACTGTTTTTT. It encodes CASRWGLRNEKLFF.

V usage is TRBV9 and J usage is TRBJ1-3; 7 bases are a match to TRBD1. The germline V gene has CDR1 SGDLS and CDR2 YYNGEE. This CDR3 comprises 12 residues. V lost 3 bases and J lost 8; bases outside the gene matches: 2. The CDR3 nucleotides read TGTGCCAGCAGCGCAGGGGGGTACACCATATATTTT. Residues: CASSAGGYTIYF. The full variable domain, rest sourced from reference TRBV9 and TRBJ1-3, is DSGVTQTPKHLITATGQRVTLRCSPRSGDLSVYWYQQSLDQGLQFLIQYYNGEERAKGNILERFSAQQFPDLHSELNLSSLELGDSALYFCASSAGGYTIYFGEGSWLTVV.

This CDR3 is CASRLEGASDTEAFF. In nucleotides, the CDR3 is TGTGCCAGCAGGTTGGAGGGGGCGTCGGACACTGAAGCTTTCTTT. V is TRBV2 and J is TRBJ1-1; TRBD1 matches 7 bases. The CDR3 loop spans 15 amino acids. CDR1 and CDR2 (germline): SNHLY, FYNNEI. After removal of 6 bases from V and 3 bases from J, the junction contained 10 bases not matched to a gene.

This clone was counted ten times or more. The chain's CDR3 is CARSLGTGTGGYQPQHF. The CDR3 nucleotides are TGTGCCAGAAGCTTGGGCACCGGGACAGGGGGCTATCAGCCCCAGCATTTT. V gene TRBV5-3 combines with J gene TRBJ1-5, with 12 bases aligning to TRBD1. TRBV5-3 is an ORF; its function is uncertain. V was clipped by 0 bases and J by 5 bases; unmatched bases: 6. CDR3 size: 17 residues.

This clone was counted between two and nine times. The rearrangement uses TRBV4-1 and TRBJ2-1; D is ambiguous. Germline-derived CDR1 and CDR2 are MGHRA and YSYEKL. This CDR3 is 16 amino acids long. V lost 5 bases, J lost 0 bases, and 14 bases lay in between. The CDR3 DNA is TGCGCCAGCAGCTCCCAACAATCGAGCTCCTACAATGAGCAGTTCTTC. Translation: CASSSQQSSSYNEQFF.

The chain couples TRBV21-1 to TRBJ2-2; TRBD2, the D gene given by the table, was not confirmed from the DNA. TRBV21-1 counts as a pseudogene. The CDR3 is 12 amino acids. CDR3 sequence reads: CASSPRAGELFF. In nucleotides, the CDR3 is TGTGCCAGCAGCCCTCGCGCCGGGGAGCTGTTTTTT.